This entry lists 17 T cell receptor beta chains sequenced from one sample in a study of cytomegalovirus exposure and HLA in healthy donors. Vbeta (60) and Jbeta (13) primers were used in the PCR. Sequencing used immunoSEQ multiplex PCR; TCRdb keeps in-frame clones, though not all of them. The sample has 95,000 to 130,000 clones; 70% to 75% are singletons. Source material: PBMCs. Receptors originate from a woman aged 18-29 years in good health and CMV-seronegative.

This sequence joins TRBV6-5 and TRBJ1-4; the D is unclear. This CDR3 region has 13 residues. The germline V gene has CDR1 MNHEY and CDR2 SVGAGI. The V end lost 6 bases, the J end lost 0 bases, and 5 bases lay between the germline ends. The CDR3 region is CASSLTTNEKLFF. CDR3 nucleotide sequence: TGTGCCAGCAGCCTTACAACTAATGAAAAACTGTTTTTT.

This clone occurred once. This chain connects TRBV7-9 to TRBJ2-5; TRBD1 aligns across 11 bases. CDR1 SEHNR and CDR2 FQNEAQ come from the germline V gene (reference sequence). The CDR3 totals 15 residues. Germline trimming cut 5 bases from V and 4 bases from J; bases unmatched to any gene: 6. Here the CDR3 DNA reads TGTGCCAGCAGCCCCCGGGACAGGGGGGGAGAGACCCAGTACTTC. Translated: CASSPRDRGGETQYF.

The table lists this clone with a few counts. The V and J genes are TRBV2 and TRBJ1-6; tentatively, D is TRBD1 (6 bases). V lost 8 bases to trimming and J lost 4 bases, with 9 bases between them. CDR1 and CDR2 from the germline V gene are SNHLY and FYNNEI. CDR3 length: 13 residues. The CDR3 region has the DNA TGTGCCAGCCGTGGACAGTATAATTCACCCCTCCACTTT. Residues: CASRGQYNSPLHF.

This chain connects TRBV5-1 to TRBJ1-5; D is unresolved. Germline assignment: CDR1 SGHRS and CDR2 YFSETQ. V was cut by 0 bases and J by 5 bases, with 6 bases left in between. The CDR3 contains 13 residues. This CDR3 is CASSLVGDQPQHF. As DNA, the CDR3 is TGCGCCAGCAGCTTGGTCGGGGATCAGCCCCAGCATTTT.

The chain combines TRBV7-9 with TRBJ1-1, with D unresolved. The CDR3 is 13 amino acids. Germline V gene data show CDR1 as SEHNR and CDR2 as FQNEAQ (reference sequence). Trimming pared 4 bases from V and 3 bases from J, leaving 9 bases between. The CDR3 DNA reads TGTGCCAGCAGCTATGGGCCTTACACTGAAGCTTTCTTT. Translating it yields CASSYGPYTEAFF.

The chain recombines TRBV10-2 with TRBJ1-6; TRBD1 aligns across 8 bases. There are 16 residues in the CDR3. The germline V gene has CDR1 WSHSY and CDR2 SAAADI. With V trimmed by 2 bases and J by 11 bases, 11 bases remained unmatched. CDR3 DNA: TGCGCCAGCAGTGAGAGGACAGGGAAGTTCTCCCCACCCCTCCACTTT. This codes for CASSERTGKFSPPLHF.

To note about this clone: One end of the junction does not line up with germline, which may come from a read error. The V and J genes are TRBV7-7 and TRBJ2-5; 10 positions agree with TRBD1. The CDR3 totals 15 residues. The germline V gene encodes CDR1 SSHAT and CDR2 FNYEAQ (reference sequence). CDR3 nucleotide sequence: TGTGCTAGCAGCTTAGGGGACAGGGGCCAAGAGACCCAGTACTTC. As protein: CASSLGDRGQETQYF.

The rearrangement uses TRBV29-1 and TRBJ2-1; 14 bases line up with TRBD2. There are 17 residues in the CDR3. Germline V gene sequence: CDR1 SQVTM, CDR2 ANQGSEA. With V trimmed by 6 bases and J by 1 base, 8 bases remained unmatched. In nucleotides, the CDR3 is TGCAGCGTGTCCGGACTAGCGGGGGGTTGGTCCTACAATGAGCAGTTCTTC. Protein sequence: CSVSGLAGGWSYNEQFF.

This clone appeared once. The rearrangement joins TRBV7-6 to TRBJ1-2; D may be TRBD1 (5 bases). This CDR3 has 14 residues. From germline, CDR1 is SGHVS and CDR2 FNYEAQ. The germline V and J ends were trimmed by 5 bases and 6 bases, with 16 bases remaining between them. The CDR3 loop is CASSSPGSVNGYTF. The CDR3, as DNA: TGTGCCAGCAGCAGTCCAGGGTCCGTCAATGGCTACACCTTC.

This clone came up a few times. The chain has TRBV27 and TRBJ2-3; 9 bases fit TRBD2. This CDR3 comprises 16 residues. J was trimmed by 3 bases and V by 5 bases; bases with no gene match: 9. The germline V gene has CDR1 MNHEY and CDR2 SMNVEV (reference sequence). For the CDR3, the DNA is TGTGCCAGCAGTCCGTATCTGGCGGGGGGGACAGATACGCAGTATTTT. Residues: CASSPYLAGGTDTQYF.

The chain recombines TRBV30 with TRBJ2-7; 10 nucleotides line up with TRBD1. This CDR3 comprises 14 residues. Germline V CDR1 and CDR2: GTSNPN, SVGIG (reference sequence). Germline trimming cut 1 base from V and 3 bases from J; bases unmatched to any gene: 3. In DNA form, the CDR3 reads TGTGCCTGGAGTGCCCGGGACAGGGGCTACGAGCAGTACTTC. Its protein product is CAWSARDRGYEQYF.

The chain joins TRBV27 to TRBJ1-3; 9 bases are a match to TRBD1. V shed 6 bases and J 2 bases; nucleotides not matched to a gene: 5. CDR3 length equals 15 residues. CDR1 is MNHEY and CDR2 is SMNVEV in the germline V gene (reference sequence). The CDR3 DNA reads TGTGCCAGCAGCCCACAGGGGGCCGCTGGAAACACCATATATTTT. Protein: CASSPQGAAGNTIYF.

The V gene is TRBV29-1, the J gene TRBJ2-1; weak D call: TRBD1 (6 bases). With 5 bases removed from V and 7 bases from J, the gap between germline ends came to 27 bases. This CDR3 spans 17 amino acids. Germline V gives CDR1 SQVTM, CDR2 ANQGSEA. The CDR3 loop is CSVSGQSLALLVNEQFF. The CDR3 DNA sequence: TGCAGCGTTAGTGGACAGTCTCTCGCCCTCCTAGTTAATGAGCAGTTCTTC.

V gene TRBV7-9 combines with J gene TRBJ1-6, with 9 bases aligning to TRBD1. In germline, CDR1 is SEHNR, CDR2 FQNEAQ (reference sequence). This CDR3 region has 18 residues. The trim removed 1 base at V and 7 bases at J, leaving 11 bases unmatched. The CDR3 region has the DNA TGTGCCAGCAGCTTAGTAGAGGTGACGGACAGGGGAAATTCACCCCTCCACTTT. It yields the protein CASSLVEVTDRGNSPLHF.

The genes are TRBV28 and TRBJ2-7; 8 nucleotides line up with TRBD2. V gave up 3 bases and J gave up 7 bases; unmatched junction bases: 11. The CDR3 runs to 15 residues. CDR1 and CDR2 (germline): MDHEN, SYDVKM. CDR3 in amino acids: CASSFRGGLRGEQYF. In DNA form, the CDR3 reads TGTGCCAGCAGTTTCCGGGGGGGACTCCGGGGAGAGCAGTACTTC.

V usage is TRBV6-5 and J usage is TRBJ1-2; D not certain. The V gene lost 8 bases and the J gene lost 4 bases, with 17 bases spanning the gap. The CDR3 sequence is 14 residues long. Germline CDR1 and CDR2: MNHEY and SVGAGI. The CDR3 nucleotides read TGTGCCAGCTCCCCACTTCGGCAGGCCTATGGCTACACCTTC. This codes for CASSPLRQAYGYTF.

The gene calls are TRBV5-1 and TRBJ1-1; tentatively, D is TRBD1 (6 bases). The length of the CDR3 is 13 residues. The germline CDR1 and CDR2 sequences are SGHRS and YFSETQ. V lost 4 bases and J 8 bases, leaving 15 bases between the germline ends. Here the CDR3 DNA reads TGCGCCAGCAGCAAGGACAGATCCCTAGAAGCTTTCTTT. This encodes CASSKDRSLEAFF. Together with reference TRBV5-1 and TRBJ1-1, the CDR3 gives the full variable domain: KAGVTQTPRYLIKTRGQQVTLSCSPISGHRSVSWYQQTPGQGLQFLFEYFSETQRNKGNFPGRFSGRQFSNSRSEMNVSTLELGDSALYLCASSKDRSLEAFFGQGTRLTVV.